This TCR beta chain is from a study of OX40 agonist ivuxolimab in advanced cancers. Across the study: Averaging roughly 60 years in age, with a range of about 23 to 90, the cohort was 82.7% male.

CDR3 length equals 13 residues. Germline V gene sequence: CDR1 MGHDK, CDR2 SYGVNS. J was trimmed by 1 base and V by 7 bases; bases with no gene match: 1. TCRdb keeps only in-frame clones here, not all; method: immunoSEQ multiplex PCR. This table has some 83,000 clones, roughly 86% appearing once. This TCR was recovered from an adult with an advanced solid tumor such as melanoma, head and neck, liver or kidney cancer. V is TRBV25-1 and J is TRBJ2-1, with 7 bases lining up with TRBD1. The specimen comprised CD4+ or CD8+ T cells sorted from blood, sampled in a trial of the OX40 agonist ivuxolimab. The CDR3 coding sequence is TGTGCCAGCAAGGGACAGTCCTACAATGAGCAGTTCTTC. This codes for CASKGQSYNEQFF.